This TCR beta chain was identified during a study of T cell changes during pregnancy in multiple sclerosis. TCRdb's table, derived via immunoSEQ multiplex PCR, lists solely in-frame clones and lacks some. The sample contains approximately 40,000 clones, around 92% of which appear only once. Germline V lookup: CDR1 GTSNPN, CDR2 SVGIG (reference sequence). V was pared by 1 base and J by 5 bases, with 4 bases of the junction left unmatched. The CDR3 loop spans 15 amino acids. This clonotype was obtained from a female donor with multiple sclerosis, enrolled in a pregnancy study. The J gene is TRBJ2-1, the V gene TRBV30; 11 bases line up with TRBD2. The sample consisted of peripheral blood. CDR3 DNA sequence: TGTGCCTGGAGTGCACTAGCGGGAGTGAACAATGAGCAGTTCTTC. Protein sequence: CAWSALAGVNNEQFF.